These 10 T cell receptor beta chains came from one sample sequenced in a study of spatial heterogeneity in lung cancer. Time point in this sample: blood at routine non-recurrence follow-up after resection. TCRdb used MiXCR to reprocess the 5' RACE reads, holding one entry per CDR3 protein. The sample includes 9,500 to 12,000 distinct CDR3 sequences, 9.5% to 13% of them seen just once. The sample consisted of PBMCs, taken at follow-up. The receptor source for this set is a female donor with early-stage non-small cell lung cancer.

The J gene is TRBJ2-1, the V gene TRBV12-3 or TRBV12-4; 7 bases fit TRBD1. V lost 5 bases, J lost 7 bases, and 2 bases stayed unmatched. CDR3 length equals 12 residues. The CDR3 sequence is CASSPQGNEQFF. DNA of the CDR3: TGTGCCAGCAGTCCACAGGGGAATGAGCAGTTCTTC.

By its share, this clonotype is large. The chain recombines TRBV6-2 or TRBV6-3 with TRBJ2-2; 15 nucleotides match TRBD2. The germline V gene has CDR1 MNHEY and CDR2 SVGEGT. The CDR3 totals 17 residues. Trimming took 2 bases from V and 7 from J; bases not matched to a gene: 5. CDR3 bases: TGTGCCAGCAGTTACCTGGGACTAGCGGGAGGATTCGGGGAGCTGTTTTTT. It is translated as CASSYLGLAGGFGELFF.

This clonotype was recorded at least ten times. The rearrangement joins TRBV6-2 or TRBV6-3 to TRBJ1-1; tentatively, D is TRBD1 (5 bases). The length of the CDR3 is 13 residues. Trimming removed 0 bases from V and 7 bases from J, with 9 bases in between. CDR1 MNHEY and CDR2 SVGEGT come from the germline V gene. The DNA for the CDR3 is TGTGCCAGCAGTTACTCGAGGGGTGGTGAAGCTTTCTTT. It codes for CASSYSRGGEAFF.

This clonotype rates as medium-sized. The rearrangement joins TRBV19 to TRBJ2-1; D is unresolved. The CDR3 consists of 14 residues. The germline V gene encodes CDR1 LNHDA and CDR2 SQIVND (reference sequence). V was clipped by 7 bases and J by 0 bases, with 10 bases between them. CDR3 loop: CASTVTSSYNEQFF. DNA for the CDR3: TGTGCCAGTACGGTGACGAGCTCCTACAATGAGCAGTTCTTC. Full variable domain (outside the CDR3, taken from reference TRBV19 and TRBJ2-1): DGGITQSPKYLFRKEGQNVTLSCEQNLNHDAMYWYRQDPGQGLRLIYYSQIVNDFQKGDIAEGYSVSREKKESFPLTVTSAQKNPTAFYLCASTVTSSYNEQFFGPGTRLTVL.

This clonotype occurred many times. The chain carries TRBV7-9 and TRBJ2-7; the D gene is possibly TRBD2 (5 bases). In germline, CDR1 is SEHNR, CDR2 FQNEAQ (reference sequence). V lost 4 bases, J lost 3 bases, and 10 bases lay in between. This CDR3 has 13 residues. CDR3 in DNA: TGTGCCAGCAGCTCAGGACTGCGCTACGAGCAGTACTTC. It yields the protein CASSSGLRYEQYF.

By share, this clonotype counts as medium-sized (0.01 to 0.1%). The chain uses TRBV4-2 and TRBJ2-7; D is possibly TRBD1 or TRBD2 (5 bases each). The germline V gene encodes CDR1 LGHNA and CDR2 YNFKEQ. V lost 1 base to trimming and J lost 3 bases, with 7 bases between them. The length of the CDR3 is 13 residues. CDR3 protein: CASSQGDLYEQYF. CDR3 sequence (DNA): TGTGCCAGCAGCCAAGGGGACCTCTACGAGCAGTACTTC.

This clonotype was observed at least ten times. This rearrangement joins TRBV18 to TRBJ2-7; TRBD1 matches 7 bases. The CDR3 loop spans 13 amino acids. The ends lost 3 bases at V and 5 bases at J; junction bases unmatched: 4. Germline CDR1 KGHSH, CDR2 LQKENI. Written as DNA, the CDR3 is TGTGCCAGCTCACCTACAGGGGTGGACGAGCAGTACTTC. It yields the protein CASSPTGVDEQYF.

CDR3 bases: TGTGCCAGCAGCTACCCCCTACGCAAGAGGACCCAGTACTTC. Encoded protein: CASSYPLRKRTQYF. This sequence joins TRBV6-1 and TRBJ2-5, with D unclear. Trimming stripped 6 bases from V and 7 bases from J, with 18 bases between. The CDR3 loop spans 14 amino acids. Germline CDR1 MNHNS, CDR2 SASEGT.

This clonotype was found many times. The chain combines TRBV7-9 with TRBJ1-1, with 7 bases matching TRBD1. V shed 7 bases and J 7 bases; nucleotides not matched to a gene: 6. The germline CDR1 and CDR2 sequences are SEHNR and FQNEAQ (reference sequence). The CDR3 runs 12 residues. CDR3 in amino acids: CASTGQVDEAFF. Written as DNA, the CDR3 is TGTGCCAGCACCGGACAGGTTGATGAAGCTTTCTTT.

This clonotype is labeled as medium-sized (0.01 to 0.1%). The chain recombines TRBV19 with TRBJ2-1; 11 positions agree with TRBD2. The CDR3 contains 15 residues. The J segment lost 5 bases and the V segment lost 5 bases, leaving 5 bases of the junction unmatched. Germline CDR1 reads LNHDA; CDR2 reads SQIVND (reference sequence). The CDR3, as DNA: TGTGCCAGTAGTTTTAGCGGGGGGGCCCACAATGAGCAGTTCTTC. Its protein is CASSFSGGAHNEQFF.